These 25 T cell receptor beta chains originate from one sample sequenced in a study of T cell responses to AZD1222 COVID-19 vaccine. The method was immunoSEQ multiplex PCR; TCRdb's version includes in-frame clones alone and lacks a portion of them. There are some 86,000 clones in the sample; 80% occur only once, and roughly a fifth lies in the top ten. Specimen: peripheral blood, collected on day 0 of AZD1222 vaccination. Receptor source: an adult in good health.

The chain employs TRBV19 and TRBJ2-7; no clear D gene. Trimming left V 3 bases short and J 3 bases short, with 9 bases between. This CDR3 is built from 13 residues. The germline V gene has CDR1 LNHDA and CDR2 SQIVND (reference sequence). In DNA form, the CDR3 reads TGTGCCAGTAGTATCAGACCCTTCTACGAGCAGTACTTC. Translating gives CASSIRPFYEQYF. Full variable domain (missing parts from reference TRBV19 and TRBJ2-7): DGGITQSPKYLFRKEGQNVTLSCEQNLNHDAMYWYRQDPGQGLRLIYYSQIVNDFQKGDIAEGYSVSREKKESFPLTVTSAQKNPTAFYLCASSIRPFYEQYFGPGTRLTVT.

The rearrangement joins TRBV6-2 or TRBV6-3 to TRBJ1-5; D may be TRBD1 (6 bases). The germline V gene encodes CDR1 MNHEY and CDR2 SVGEGT. The CDR3 loop spans 17 amino acids. The germline V and J ends were trimmed by 0 bases and 1 base, with 13 bases remaining between them. DNA for the CDR3: TGTGCCAGCAGTTACTCACAGGGTGCGGGCAGCAATCAGCCCCAGCATTTT. This gives the protein CASSYSQGAGSNQPQHF.

V and J are TRBV7-2 and TRBJ1-2; D call uncertain. The CDR3 covers 13 residues. Trimming pared 5 bases from V and 1 base from J, leaving 8 bases between. Germline CDR1 and CDR2: SGHTA and FQGNSA. As DNA, the CDR3 is TGTGCCAGCAGCCCCGACGGTAACTATGGCTACACCTTC. Protein product: CASSPDGNYGYTF.

J is TRBJ1-2 and V is TRBV2; no clear D gene. V lost 10 bases, J lost 4 bases, and 19 bases lay in between. The CDR3 runs 14 residues. Germline CDR1 and CDR2: SNHLY and FYNNEI. The CDR3 region is CATSRVSSLYGYTF. CDR3 bases: TGTGCCACCTCCCGGGTCTCATCCCTCTATGGCTACACCTTC.

DNA for the CDR3: TGTGCCTGGAGTCGGGCAGGTAAAGGCGACGAGCAGTACTTC. This translates into CAWSRAGKGDEQYF. The chain combines TRBV30 with TRBJ2-7; D unresolved. This CDR3 is built from 14 residues. Trimming pared 2 bases from V and 5 bases from J, leaving 16 bases between. CDR1 and CDR2 from the germline V gene are GTSNPN and SVGIG (reference sequence).

The V and J genes are TRBV5-5 and TRBJ2-1, with D perhaps matching TRBD2 (5 bases). V was cut by 2 bases and J by 14 bases, with 14 bases left in between. Germline V gene lookup returns CDR1 SGHKS and CDR2 YYEKEE (reference sequence). There are 12 residues in the CDR3. CDR3 residues: CASSLRASGEFF. The CDR3 nucleotides are TGTGCCAGCAGCTTACGAGCGTCCGGGGAGTTCTTC.

The chain employs TRBV5-4 and TRBJ2-1; D may be TRBD1 or TRBD2 (5 bases each). V lost 5 bases and J 9 bases, leaving 15 bases between the germline ends. CDR3 length: 13 residues. Looked up from germline, CDR1 is SGHNT and CDR2 is YYREEE (reference sequence). The CDR3 sequence is CASRPRGWGEQFF. CDR3 sequence (DNA): TGTGCCAGCAGACCGAGGGGCTGGGGTGAGCAGTTCTTC.

The rearrangement links TRBV28 to TRBJ1-2; 7 bases agree with TRBD1. CDR3 length: 14 amino acids. Germline CDR1 MDHEN, CDR2 SYDVKM. Trimming took 1 base from V and 4 from J; bases not matched to a gene: 3. The CDR3, as DNA: TGTGCCAGCAGTTTATTGGAGGGGGCCTATGGCTACACCTTC. Its protein is CASSLLEGAYGYTF.

The J gene is TRBJ1-2, the V gene TRBV5-1; D is undetermined. Germline CDR1 SGHRS, CDR2 YFSETQ. Trimming left V 0 bases short and J 2 bases short, with 8 bases between. CDR3 length: 14 residues. The DNA for the CDR3 is TGCGCCAGCAGCTTGGAGGGCCCCAACTATGGCTACACCTTC. Its protein is CASSLEGPNYGYTF.

The CDR3 region has the DNA TGTGCCAGCAGTTCCTACAGGGGGGCAGAGACCCAGTACTTC. Translated: CASSSYRGAETQYF. This chain uses TRBV27 with TRBJ2-5; 8 bases fit TRBD1. CDR3 length: 14 residues. CDR1 is MNHEY and CDR2 is SMNVEV in the germline V gene (reference sequence). V lost 4 bases, J lost 4 bases, and 5 bases stayed unmatched.

The chain combines TRBV3-1 (or the pseudogene TRBV3-2) with TRBJ1-2, with D tentatively TRBD1 (6 bases). V lost 4 bases, J lost 0 bases, and 15 bases lay in between. The CDR3 is 16 amino acids. Germline CDR1 reads LGHDT; CDR2 reads YNNKEL (reference sequence). CDR3: CASSRDLGAPNYGYTF. The CDR3 DNA follows: TGTGCCAGCAGCCGTGACCTGGGGGCCCCTAACTATGGCTACACCTTC.

V is TRBV27 and J is TRBJ2-5, with D tentatively TRBD1 or TRBD2 (6 bases each). Germline V CDR1 and CDR2: MNHEY, SMNVEV (reference sequence). The V and J ends lost 5 bases and 10 bases respectively, with 17 bases between them. This CDR3 is built from 13 residues. The CDR3 DNA sequence: TGTGCCAGCAGTCCATTTGTAGGGGGGAACCAGTACTTC. Residues: CASSPFVGGNQYF.

The chain joins TRBV5-1 to TRBJ2-5; 9 bases fit TRBD2. The germline V gene encodes CDR1 SGHRS and CDR2 YFSETQ. Trimming cost V 7 bases and J 1 base; bases outside gene matches: 8. The CDR3 totals 15 residues. CDR3 loop: CASFYSGRPQETQYF. The CDR3 DNA is TGCGCCAGCTTCTATAGCGGGAGACCCCAAGAGACCCAGTACTTC. The complete variable domain, with remaining parts taken from reference TRBV5-1 and TRBJ2-5, reads KAGVTQTPRYLIKTRGQQVTLSCSPISGHRSVSWYQQTPGQGLQFLFEYFSETQRNKGNFPGRFSGRQFSNSRSEMNVSTLELGDSALYLCASFYSGRPQETQYFGPGTRLLVL.

The gene calls are TRBV12-3 or TRBV12-4 and TRBJ2-1; unclear D gene. This CDR3 spans 11 amino acids. Trimming cost V 1 base and J 15 bases, with 10 bases left between them. CDR3 DNA sequence: TGTGCCAGCAGTTTAGGTGGAGACTCGTTCTTC. Its translation: CASSLGGDSFF.

J is TRBJ2-7 and V is TRBV5-5; 9 nucleotides line up with TRBD1. Per the germline V gene, CDR1 is SGHKS and CDR2 is YYEKEE (reference sequence). The length of the CDR3 is 14 residues. V lost 4 bases to trimming and J lost 3 bases; unmatched junction nucleotides: 5. Here the CDR3 reads CASSPRDRVYEQYF. The CDR3, as DNA: TGTGCCAGCAGCCCCCGGGACAGGGTCTACGAGCAGTACTTC.

This clone was seen just once. This chain uses TRBV2 with TRBJ1-5, with TRBD1 identical over 7 bases. Trimming at V came to 6 bases and at J to 4 bases, leaving 6 bases not matched to a gene. This CDR3 spans 14 amino acids. Germline V CDR1 and CDR2: SNHLY, FYNNEI. CDR3 in amino acids: CASSRQGGNQPQHF. CDR3 in DNA: TGTGCCAGCAGCCGACAGGGAGGTAATCAGCCCCAGCATTTT.

The rearrangement joins TRBV5-5 to TRBJ2-3, with TRBD1 matching over 7 bases. CDR3 length: 15 amino acids. V lost 0 bases, J lost 3 bases, and 4 bases stayed unmatched. Germline loops: CDR1 SGHKS, CDR2 YYEKEE (reference sequence). As DNA, the CDR3 is TGTGCCAGCAGCTTGGATGTACAGGGGACAGATACGCAGTATTTT. This encodes CASSLDVQGTDTQYF.

A few counts support this clone. The rearrangement uses TRBV19 and TRBJ2-2; D is perhaps TRBD2 (5 bases). This CDR3 is built from 14 residues. Germline CDR1 and CDR2: LNHDA and SQIVND (reference sequence). V was clipped by 6 bases and J by 1 base, with 9 bases between them. CDR3 bases: TGTGCCAGTAGGTTCGGGGTGAACACCGGGGAGCTGTTTTTT. This translates into CASRFGVNTGELFF.

This clone was detected once. The gene calls are TRBV5-5 and TRBJ1-3; weak D call: TRBD1 (6 bases). V was cut by 1 base and J by 0 bases, with 8 bases left in between. Germline V gene sequence: CDR1 SGHKS, CDR2 YYEKEE (reference sequence). The CDR3 spans 15 residues. The CDR3 region has the DNA TGTGCCAGCAGCTTGCGAGGGGGCTCTGGAAACACCATATATTTT. Protein product: CASSLRGGSGNTIYF.

The V and J genes are TRBV5-1 and TRBJ2-3, with 11 bases lining up with TRBD2. The CDR3 consists of 16 residues. Germline V gene data show CDR1 as SGHRS and CDR2 as YFSETQ. The V and J ends lost 4 bases and 0 bases, in that order; junction bases with no gene match: 4. Written as DNA, the CDR3 is TGCGCCAGCAGCCTAAGACTAGCGGGGAGCACAGATACGCAGTATTTT. The encoded protein is CASSLRLAGSTDTQYF. The entire variable domain, with the rest obtained from reference TRBV5-1 and TRBJ2-3, is as follows: KAGVTQTPRYLIKTRGQQVTLSCSPISGHRSVSWYQQTPGQGLQFLFEYFSETQRNKGNFPGRFSGRQFSNSRSEMNVSTLELGDSALYLCASSLRLAGSTDTQYFGPGTRLTVL.

This clone was observed a single time. The rearrangement links TRBV30 to TRBJ1-4; D is unclear. There are 11 residues in the CDR3. Trimming took off 2 bases at V and 7 bases at J, with 5 bases between the two ends. Germline CDR1 GTSNPN, CDR2 SVGIG (reference sequence). The CDR3 DNA is TGTGCCTGGAGTAGAGGTGAAAAACTGTTTTTT. The encoded protein is CAWSRGEKLFF.

This clone occurred a few times. CDR3 nucleotides: TGTGCCAGCAGTGAAGCGCTTCCGGGCAATCAGCCCCAGCATTTT. Residues: CASSEALPGNQPQHF. The chain has TRBV6-1 and TRBJ1-5, with D unresolved. Trimming removed 0 bases at V and 2 bases at J, with 8 bases between. The germline gives CDR1 MNHNS, CDR2 SASEGT. The CDR3 is 15 amino acids.

The chain recombines TRBV28 with TRBJ1-5; 7 bases are a match to TRBD1. The germline V gene encodes CDR1 MDHEN and CDR2 SYDVKM. Trimming took 2 bases from V and 5 from J; bases not matched to a gene: 6. The CDR3 is 15 residues long. CDR3 sequence (DNA): TGTGCCAGCAGTTTAGGTGACAGGGCATATCAGCCCCAGCATTTT. This sequence encodes CASSLGDRAYQPQHF.

The J gene is TRBJ2-7, the V gene TRBV9; 8 bases fit TRBD1. The germline V gene has CDR1 SGDLS and CDR2 YYNGEE. Trimming took 4 bases from V and 2 from J; bases not matched to a gene: 11. CDR3 length equals 16 residues. The CDR3 region is CASSPMRQGNTYEQYF. The CDR3 DNA reads TGTGCCAGCAGCCCCATGAGACAGGGGAACACCTACGAGCAGTACTTC.

This clone occurred once. This chain links TRBV7-2 with TRBJ2-3; the match to TRBD2 covers 10 bases. The CDR3 is 14 amino acids. The junction had 2 bases not matched to a gene; V was cut back by 4 bases and J by 4 bases. Germline loops: CDR1 SGHTA, CDR2 FQGNSA. CDR3 sequence: CASSSGLAADTQYF. The CDR3 DNA sequence: TGTGCCAGCAGCTCCGGACTAGCGGCAGATACGCAGTATTTT.